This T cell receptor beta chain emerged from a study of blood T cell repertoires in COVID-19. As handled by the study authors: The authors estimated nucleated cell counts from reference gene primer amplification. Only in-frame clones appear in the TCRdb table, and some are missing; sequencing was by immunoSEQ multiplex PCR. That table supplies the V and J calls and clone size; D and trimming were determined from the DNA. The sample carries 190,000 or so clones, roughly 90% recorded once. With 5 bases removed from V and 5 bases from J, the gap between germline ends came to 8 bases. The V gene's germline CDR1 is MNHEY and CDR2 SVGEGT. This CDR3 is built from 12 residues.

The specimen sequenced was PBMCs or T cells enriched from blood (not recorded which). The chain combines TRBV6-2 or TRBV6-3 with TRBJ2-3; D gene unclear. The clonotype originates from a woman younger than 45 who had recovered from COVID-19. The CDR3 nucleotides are TGTGCCAGCAGTCTCTACGGAGATACGCAGTATTTT. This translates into CASSLYGDTQYF.